This T cell receptor beta chain appears in the sequencing data of a study of cytomegalovirus exposure and HLA in healthy donors. V gave up 5 bases and J gave up 2 bases; unmatched junction bases: 9. The length of the CDR3 is 16 residues. Germline CDR1 ENHRY, CDR2 SYGVKD. Use of 60 Vbeta and 13 Jbeta primers characterized the PCR. TCRdb's table, derived via immunoSEQ multiplex PCR, lists solely in-frame clones and lacks some. The table includes under 300,000 clones, 92% detected once. Material: PBMCs. The receptor's source is a girl aged 2-15 years in good health and CMV-seronegative. The rearrangement links TRBV10-3 to TRBJ2-7; 10 nucleotides match TRBD2. CDR3 residues: CAISLTSGARTYEQYF. Written as DNA, the CDR3 is TGTGCCATCAGTCTAACTAGCGGGGCAAGAACCTACGAGCAGTACTTC.